The rows below give T cell receptor beta chains drawn from one sample of a study of blood T cells in healthy people across ages. TCRdb independently ran MiXCR on the 5' RACE reads; one entry per CDR3 protein. The top ten clones hold approximately 2% of a sample with over 1.5 million distinct CDR3 sequences, around half of them seen once. The sequenced sample consisted of blood. These receptors came from a woman in her thirties or forties in good health. The CDR3 runs from the conserved cysteine through the conserved F or W. A D gene is named only where the DNA matches it firmly. Some rows have no size entry. The others give once, few or many, or a class for an expanded clone.

D gene,J gene,V gene,clone size,CDR3 length,CDR3 DNA,CDR3 protein
TRBD1,TRBJ2-7,TRBV6-8,few,15,TGTGCCAGCAGTCAACAGGGGCTTGTTTTCTACGAGCAGTACTTC,CASSQQGLVFYEQYF
TRBD2,TRBJ2-1,TRBV20-1,NA,17,TGCAGTGCTAGTGGGGCTAGCGGGGGGGAGTCCTACAATGAGCAGTTCTTC,CSASGASGGESYNEQFF
NA,TRBJ2-3,TRBV7-3,NA,15,TGTGCCAGCAGCTTAGGTCTTAGCAGCACAGATACGCAGTATTTT,CASSLGLSSTDTQYF
NA,TRBJ1-5,TRBV7-9,NA,15,TGTGCCAGCAGCCTACCGGGACGAACTGGTCAGCCCCAGCATTTT,CASSLPGRTGQPQHF
TRBD1,TRBJ2-5,TRBV20-1,few,14,TGCAGTGCTATGCGGGACAGGCGGGGAGAGACCCAGTACTTC,CSAMRDRRGETQYF
NA,TRBJ1-2,TRBV10-2,NA,13,TGCGCCAGCAGTGAGTGGAGGGTCGGTGGCTACACCTTC,CASSEWRVGGYTF
NA,TRBJ1-1,TRBV12-3/TRBV12-4,NA,12,TGTGCCAGCAGAGGACAGTACACTGAAGCTTTCTTT,CASRGQYTEAFF
NA,TRBJ1-1,TRBV15,NA,15,TGTGCCACCAGCAGAGATGGCAGGAGGAACACTGAAGCTTTCTTT,CATSRDGRRNTEAFF
TRBD1,TRBJ1-5,TRBV6-2/TRBV6-3,NA,16,TGTGCCAGCAGGCACCCGGGACAGGGTGTGTTCCAGCCCCAGCATTTT,CASRHPGQGVFQPQHF
NA,TRBJ2-1,TRBV15,once,12,TGTGCCACCACCGGGTTGTACAATGAGCAGTTCTTC,CATTGLYNEQFF
NA,TRBJ1-2,TRBV9,NA,15,TGTGCCAGCAGCGTAGCGGGGGGAACCTACTATGGCTACACCTTC,CASSVAGGTYYGYTF
NA,TRBJ2-7,TRBV28,few,13,TGTGCCAGCCTACAGGGAAACAGCGGCGAGCAGTACTTC,CASLQGNSGEQYF
TRBD2,TRBJ2-7,TRBV7-7,few,13,TGTGCTAGCAGCTTAGACGGGACTAGCGTCAAGTACTTC,CASSLDGTSVKYF
NA,TRBJ2-5,TRBV11-2,once,15,TGTGCCAGCAGCTCGAACACGGTCCTAAAGGAGACCCAGTACTTC,CASSSNTVLKETQYF
NA,TRBJ1-2,TRBV9,NA,13,TGTGCCAGCAGCGCAGGGGCGATCTATGGCTACACCTTC,CASSAGAIYGYTF
NA,TRBJ2-6,TRBV27,NA,16,TGTGCCAGCAGCCAGAGCGGGCTAAGTGGGGCCAACGTCCTGACTTTC,CASSQSGLSGANVLTF
TRBD2,TRBJ2-7,TRBV20-1,few,16,TGCAGTGCCGCTCCTAGCGGGGGGCTAAACTCCTACGAGCAGTACTTC,CSAAPSGGLNSYEQYF
NA,TRBJ2-1,TRBV18,NA,15,TGTGCCAGCTCACCACCGGATAAGGATCTCAATGAGCAGTTCTTC,CASSPPDKDLNEQFF
NA,TRBJ2-7,TRBV7-2,NA,14,TGTGCCAGCAGCTCCCTCCGTGGACAAAGCGAGCAGTACTTC,CASSSLRGQSEQYF
TRBD1,TRBJ2-1,TRBV28,NA,15,TGTGCCAGCAGTTCAGGGACAGGGGGCATGAATGAGCAGTTCTTC,CASSSGTGGMNEQFF
NA,TRBJ2-3,TRBV2,NA,13,TGTGCCAGCAGTGGAGAGGTTTCAGATACGCAGTATTTT,CASSGEVSDTQYF
TRBD2,TRBJ2-5,TRBV20-1,NA,15,TGCAGTGCTAGAGGACGAGCGGGGGGCTTTGAGACCCAGTACTTC,CSARGRAGGFETQYF
NA,TRBJ2-1,TRBV6-2/TRBV6-3,NA,14,TGTGCCAGCAGTTACTCAACTCAGTACAATGAGCAGTTCTTC,CASSYSTQYNEQFF
NA,TRBJ2-7,TRBV7-2,NA,15,TGTGTCAGCAGCCCTGGGACACGACACCCCTACGAGCAGTACTTC,CVSSPGTRHPYEQYF
TRBD1,TRBJ2-1,TRBV13,NA,15,TGTGCCAGCAGCTTAGGCGGGACAGGGGGCAATGAGCAGTTCTTC,CASSLGGTGGNEQFF
TRBD1,TRBJ2-1,TRBV20-1,NA,16,TGCAGCGCTAGAGGATCCGGGACAGGGACCTACAATGAGCAGTTCTTC,CSARGSGTGTYNEQFF
NA,TRBJ2-4,TRBV7-2,few,16,TGTGCCAGCAGCTCGATCGCAGGAGGGGCCGGGAACATTCAGTACTTC,CASSSIAGGAGNIQYF
NA,TRBJ2-3,TRBV6-4,few,16,TGTGCCAGCAGTGACTCGGCGGGGGCCTCCACAGATACGCAGTATTTT,CASSDSAGASTDTQYF
NA,TRBJ2-3,TRBV20-1,NA,14,TGCAGTGCCATACTAGGCTCTAGCACAGATACGCAGTATTTT,CSAILGSSTDTQYF
TRBD2,TRBJ2-3,TRBV7-2,NA,17,TGTGCCAGCAGCTTAGATCGGAGCGGGGGGGCATCAGATACGCAGTATTTT,CASSLDRSGGASDTQYF
TRBD2,TRBJ2-7,TRBV4-2,few,16,TGTGCCAGCAGCTCAAAGACTGCGGGGGGGACCTACGAGCAGTACTTC,CASSSKTAGGTYEQYF
TRBD2,TRBJ2-3,TRBV7-8,few,19,TGTGCCAGCAGCTTAGGAGTTAGCGGGGGCCTCGCCGGCACAGATACGCAGTATTTT,CASSLGVSGGLAGTDTQYF
TRBD1,TRBJ2-7,TRBV27,NA,15,TGTGCCAGCAGTTTCGACAGGGGCGCGGTGTACGAGCAGTACTTC,CASSFDRGAVYEQYF
NA,TRBJ2-5,TRBV12-3/TRBV12-4,NA,16,TGTGCCAGCAGTTTAGTTCTGAGCGGTGCCCTTAATGAGCAGTACTTC,CASSLVLSGALNEQYF
NA,TRBJ2-1,TRBV28,NA,15,TGTGCCAGCAGTCCCAGTAGGTGGGGGGCAAGTGAGCAGTTCTTC,CASSPSRWGASEQFF
NA,TRBJ1-2,TRBV7-9,NA,15,TGTGCCAGCAGCTCAGCGCAGGGTATCGGGGACGGCTACACCTTC,CASSSAQGIGDGYTF
NA,TRBJ2-7,TRBV7-2,NA,16,TGTGCCAGCAGCTTAGCTGCTAGCGCCCTTACCTACGAGCAGTACTTC,CASSLAASALTYEQYF
TRBD1,TRBJ2-7,TRBV27,NA,16,TGTGCCAGCAGTGCCGGGACAGCTACTCTCCTCTACGAGCAGTACTTC,CASSAGTATLLYEQYF
NA,TRBJ2-5,TRBV4-3,NA,18,TGCGCCAGCAGCCAAGATGCCTTTTGGCAGGGCGGTCAAGAGACCCAGTACTTC,CASSQDAFWQGGQETQYF
TRBD2,TRBJ2-1,TRBV2,NA,16,TGTGCCAGCAGGAGGTCCCTAGCGGGGGGGATCAATGAGCAGTTCTTC,CASRRSLAGGINEQFF
TRBD2,TRBJ2-7,TRBV20-1,NA,15,TGCAGTGCTTCCCTAGCGGGGGGGAGCTCCTACGAGCAGTACTTC,CSASLAGGSSYEQYF
NA,TRBJ1-5,TRBV20-1,NA,13,TGCAGTGCAGGGGGGCTTGGGGGGCAGCCCCAGCATTTT,CSAGGLGGQPQHF
TRBD2,TRBJ2-3,TRBV20-1,NA,12,TGCAGTTCAGCGGGGGGCACAGATACGCAGTATTTT,CSSAGGTDTQYF